This T cell receptor beta chain was identified during a study of T cell responses to AZD1222 COVID-19 vaccine. On this clone itself: Its cognate antigen is unknown.

Overall study findings and caveats: The donors showed a predominance of white British ancestry and of females, with possible underestimation of clonal diversity. Reportedly, close to half of spike-specific TCRs are directed against unmutated variant regions. Only a handful of AZD1222 recipients tested seropositive at baseline.

Profiled with immunoSEQ multiplex PCR; TCRdb holds only in-frame clones, not every one. The sample carries 130,000 or so clones, 90% to 95% recorded once. The source of this sequence is an adult in good health. The material sequenced was peripheral blood, taken on day 0 of AZD1222 vaccination.

The CDR3 DNA follows: TGTGCCAGCAGCTTAGAGGTTAGAGATACGCAGTATTTT. Translated: CASSLEVRDTQYF. The chain is built from TRBV11-3 and TRBJ2-3; no definite D call. The CDR3 is 13 amino acids. V was clipped by 0 bases and J by 5 bases, with 6 bases between them. Germline lookup yields CDR1 SGHNT and CDR2 YENEEA.